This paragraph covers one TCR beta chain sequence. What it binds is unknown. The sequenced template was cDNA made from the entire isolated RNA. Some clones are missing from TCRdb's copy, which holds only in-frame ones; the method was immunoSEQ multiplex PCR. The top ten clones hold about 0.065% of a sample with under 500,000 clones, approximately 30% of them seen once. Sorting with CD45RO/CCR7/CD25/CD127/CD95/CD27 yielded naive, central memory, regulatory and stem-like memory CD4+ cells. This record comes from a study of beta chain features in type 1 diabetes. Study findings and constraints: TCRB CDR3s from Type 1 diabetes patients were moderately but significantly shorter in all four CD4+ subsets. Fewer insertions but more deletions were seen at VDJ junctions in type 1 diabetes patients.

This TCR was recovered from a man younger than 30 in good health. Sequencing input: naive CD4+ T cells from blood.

Here the CDR3 DNA reads TGTGCCAGCAGCCTAGGAAAGACCCAGTACTTC. Translation: CASSLGKTQYF. V gene TRBV28 combines with J gene TRBJ2-5; D unresolved. V lost 6 bases and J lost 6, with 8 bases in between. CDR1 is MDHEN, CDR2 SYDVKM, per germline. The CDR3 is made up of 11 amino acids.